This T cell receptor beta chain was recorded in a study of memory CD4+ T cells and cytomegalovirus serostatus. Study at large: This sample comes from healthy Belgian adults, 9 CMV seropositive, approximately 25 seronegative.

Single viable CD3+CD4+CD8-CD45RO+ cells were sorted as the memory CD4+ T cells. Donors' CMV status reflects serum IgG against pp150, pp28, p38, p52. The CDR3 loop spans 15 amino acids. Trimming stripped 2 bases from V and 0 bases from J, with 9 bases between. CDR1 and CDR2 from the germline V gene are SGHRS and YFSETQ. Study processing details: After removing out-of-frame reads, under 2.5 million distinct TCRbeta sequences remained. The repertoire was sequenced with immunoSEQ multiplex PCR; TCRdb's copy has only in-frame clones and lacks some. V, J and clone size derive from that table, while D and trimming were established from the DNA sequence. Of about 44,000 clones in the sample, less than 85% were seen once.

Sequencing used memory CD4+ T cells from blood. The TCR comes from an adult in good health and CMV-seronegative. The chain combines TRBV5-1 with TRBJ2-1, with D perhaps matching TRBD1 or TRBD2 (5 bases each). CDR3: CASSFEGSSYNEQFF. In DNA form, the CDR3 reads TGCGCCAGCAGCTTCGAGGGGAGCTCCTACAATGAGCAGTTCTTC.